This entry lists 20 T cell receptor beta chains sequenced from one sample in a study of blood T cell repertoires in COVID-19. Profiling relied on immunoSEQ multiplex PCR, and the TCRdb table lists in-frame clones only, not all of them. The table has 260,000 or so clones, 85% to 90% seen once. The sequenced material came from PBMCs or T cells enriched from blood (not recorded which). The receptors come from a young man who had recovered from COVID-19.

The genes are TRBV11-2 and TRBJ2-7; 13 bases line up with TRBD2. Germline-derived CDR1 and CDR2 are SGHAT and FQNNGV. The length of the CDR3 is 16 residues. J was trimmed by 4 bases and V by 0 bases; bases with no gene match: 3. Here the CDR3 DNA reads TGTGCCAGCAGCTTAGATGGGACTAGCGGGATATACGAGCAGTACTTC. It is translated as CASSLDGTSGIYEQYF.

The chain employs TRBV19 and TRBJ2-1; 14 nucleotides align to TRBD2. Germline V gives CDR1 LNHDA, CDR2 SQIVND (reference sequence). Losses at the gene ends were 9 bases for V and 4 bases for J; bases not matched to a gene: 11. The CDR3 has 17 residues. This CDR3 reads CASCGLAGGGGYNEQFF. In DNA form, the CDR3 reads TGTGCCAGCTGCGGACTAGCGGGAGGCGGCGGATACAATGAGCAGTTCTTC.

V gene TRBV27 combines with J gene TRBJ2-2; D is perhaps TRBD2 (6 bases). CDR1 and CDR2 from the germline V gene are MNHEY and SMNVEV (reference sequence). V lost 3 bases, J lost 4 bases, and 12 bases lay in between. The CDR3 consists of 15 residues. The CDR3: CASSLRLVSTGELFF. CDR3 in DNA: TGTGCCAGCAGTTTGAGACTAGTAAGCACCGGGGAGCTGTTTTTT.

This clone has a handful of counts. The rearrangement links TRBV18 to TRBJ1-1; TRBD1 might be the D (6 bases). The CDR3 covers 17 residues. V shed 0 bases and J shed 1 base, with 15 bases lying between them. Per germline, CDR1 KGHSH and CDR2 LQKENI. The CDR3 nucleotides are TGTGCCAGCTCACCACCCGGGACACGAACTTCGAACACTGAAGCTTTCTTT. It translates to CASSPPGTRTSNTEAFF.

This chain uses TRBV2 with TRBJ2-2; D is unclear. The CDR3 is 16 residues long. The V gene's germline CDR1 is SNHLY and CDR2 FYNNEI. V lost 4 bases, J lost 0 bases, and 12 bases lay in between. This CDR3 is CASSVGGVANTGELFF. Written as DNA, the CDR3 is TGTGCCAGCAGTGTCGGCGGAGTCGCGAACACCGGGGAGCTGTTTTTT.

The gene calls are TRBV30 and TRBJ1-5; 11 bases line up with TRBD1. The CDR3 sequence is 13 residues long. The trim removed 5 bases at V and 6 bases at J, leaving 3 bases unmatched. Germline-derived CDR1 and CDR2 are GTSNPN and SVGIG (reference sequence). CDR3 DNA sequence: TGTGCCTGGGCGGGACAGGGGGGTCAGCCCCAGCATTTT. Amino acid sequence: CAWAGQGGQPQHF. Combining the CDR3 with reference TRBV30 and TRBJ1-5 gives the whole variable domain SQTIHQWPATLVQPVGSPLSLECTVEGTSNPNLYWYRQAAGRGLQLLFYSVGIGQISSEVPQNLSASRPQDRQFILSSKKLLLSDSGFYLCAWAGQGGQPQHFGDGTRLSIL.

The genes are TRBV11-2 and TRBJ2-7, with TRBD1 identical over 7 bases. With 5 bases clipped from V and 3 bases from J, the junction kept 10 bases outside the gene matches. Per germline, CDR1 SGHAT and CDR2 FQNNGV. The length of the CDR3 is 15 residues. Here the CDR3 reads CASSPLRGQFYEQYF. Here the CDR3 DNA reads TGTGCCAGCAGCCCATTAAGGGGACAGTTCTACGAGCAGTACTTC. The full variable domain, with the rest looked up from reference TRBV11-2 and TRBJ2-7, is EAGVAQSPRYKIIEKRQSVAFWCNPISGHATLYWYQQILGQGPKLLIQFQNNGVVDDSQLPKDRFSAERLKGVDSTLKIQPAKLEDSAVYLCASSPLRGQFYEQYFGPGTRLTVT.

CDR3 region: CASSIEYSNQPQHF. The CDR3 region has the DNA TGTGCCAGTAGTATAGAGTATAGCAATCAGCCCCAGCATTTT. This chain links TRBV19 with TRBJ1-5; no clear D. This CDR3 region has 14 residues. From germline, CDR1 is LNHDA and CDR2 SQIVND (reference sequence). The V end lost 0 bases, the J end lost 0 bases, and 3 bases lay between the germline ends.

Ten or more counts support this clone. The rearrangement uses TRBV7-9 and TRBJ2-1; 8 nucleotides match TRBD1. Germline CDR1 and CDR2: SEHNR and FQNEAQ (reference sequence). CDR3 size: 17 residues. V trimming: 5 bases; J trimming: 3 bases; junction bases outside the gene matches: 12. The CDR3 DNA sequence: TGTGCCAGCAGCCCAGGGGGTTGGGGACAGGACTACAATGAGCAGTTCTTC. Protein: CASSPGGWGQDYNEQFF.

This clone was recorded a few times. V usage is TRBV6-5 and J usage is TRBJ1-2; D unresolved. CDR3 length: 12 residues. Germline V gene data show CDR1 as MNHEY and CDR2 as SVGAGI. Trimming took off 5 bases at V and 4 bases at J, with 8 bases between the two ends. The CDR3 region has the DNA TGTGCCAGCAGTCTGGCGGGCTATGGCTACACCTTC. Amino acid sequence: CASSLAGYGYTF.

The rearrangement joins TRBV6-5 to TRBJ1-6, with unresolved D. The ends were cut back, 9 bases at V and 0 bases at J, with 9 bases in the middle. In germline, CDR1 is MNHEY, CDR2 SVGAGI. The CDR3 is 14 amino acids. The CDR3 protein is CASSPSSYNSPLHF. DNA for the CDR3: TGTGCCAGTTCACCTAGCTCCTATAATTCACCCCTCCACTTT.

Turning to this clone: At the DNA level, this CDR3 is encoded by other sequences in the same sample as well. This chain connects TRBV6-5 to TRBJ2-1; D perhaps matches TRBD2 (6 bases). Per the germline V gene, CDR1 is MNHEY and CDR2 is SVGAGI. The CDR3 extends over 12 amino acids. With 3 bases removed from V and 9 bases from J, the gap between germline ends came to 9 bases. CDR3 region: CASSYVGGEQFF. The CDR3 DNA sequence: TGTGCCAGCAGTTATGTGGGGGGTGAGCAGTTCTTC.

The chain joins TRBV27 to TRBJ2-1; TRBD2 agrees at 11 bases. V lost 5 bases to trimming and J lost 5 bases; unmatched junction nucleotides: 8. The CDR3 loop spans 16 amino acids. Germline CDR1 and CDR2: MNHEY and SMNVEV (reference sequence). The CDR3 DNA reads as TGTGCCAGCAGTATCACTAGCGGGAGCTGGCACAATGAGCAGTTCTTC. Translating gives CASSITSGSWHNEQFF.

The chain uses TRBV5-4 and TRBJ2-5; D is unresolved. The CDR3 has 11 residues. Trimming took 2 bases from V and 5 from J, leaving 4 bases between them. Per the germline V gene, CDR1 is SGHNT and CDR2 is YYREEE (reference sequence). For the CDR3, the DNA is TGTGCCAGCAGCTTCGCGGAGACCCAGTACTTC. Protein sequence: CASSFAETQYF.

V is TRBV27 and J is TRBJ2-1, with 8 bases matching TRBD2. This CDR3 contains 15 residues. Germline V CDR1 and CDR2: MNHEY, SMNVEV (reference sequence). Losses at the gene ends were 1 base for V and 8 bases for J; bases not matched to a gene: 7. The CDR3 sequence is CASSLYREGLDEQFF. The CDR3, as DNA: TGTGCCAGCAGTTTATACCGGGAGGGCCTCGATGAGCAGTTCTTC.

The rearrangement joins TRBV3-1 (or the pseudogene TRBV3-2) to TRBJ2-2; unclear D gene. In germline, CDR1 is LGHDT, CDR2 YNNKEL (reference sequence). The CDR3 contains 13 residues. The germline V and J ends were trimmed by 4 bases and 3 bases, with 6 bases remaining between them. The CDR3 sequence is CASSLEYTGELFF. CDR3 DNA: TGTGCCAGCAGCCTTGAGTACACCGGGGAGCTGTTTTTT.

The chain joins TRBV3-1 (or the pseudogene TRBV3-2) to TRBJ2-5; D uncertain. This CDR3 comprises 14 residues. CDR1 and CDR2 (germline): LGHDT, YNNKEL (reference sequence). V lost 0 bases, J lost 5 bases, and 10 bases lay in between. The DNA of the CDR3 is TGTGCCAGCAGCCAAGACAGTGGTATGGAGACCCAGTACTTC. Translating gives CASSQDSGMETQYF.

The chain combines TRBV3-1 (or the pseudogene TRBV3-2) with TRBJ2-2; D might be TRBD2 (5 bases). Trimming shortened V by 5 bases and J by 7 bases, and 14 bases separated the two germline ends. From germline, CDR1 is LGHDT and CDR2 YNNKEL (reference sequence). This CDR3 spans 14 amino acids. In DNA, the CDR3 is TGTGCCAGCAGCAAAGGACTGATCAGCGGGGAGCTGTTTTTT. This codes for CASSKGLISGELFF.

This clone was counted a single time. The V and J genes are TRBV6-4 and TRBJ1-6; TRBD1 agrees at 7 bases. V lost 8 bases to trimming and J lost 7 bases; unmatched junction nucleotides: 8. The CDR3 sequence is 14 residues long. CDR1 is MRHNA, CDR2 SNTAGT, per germline. The DNA for the CDR3 is TGTGCCAGCCCGCGGACAGGCGAGAATTCACCCCTCCACTTT. Encoded protein: CASPRTGENSPLHF.

V gene TRBV5-1 combines with J gene TRBJ1-1, with 10 bases aligning to TRBD1. CDR3 length equals 16 residues. In germline, CDR1 is SGHRS, CDR2 YFSETQ. V lost 4 bases, J lost 1 base, and 7 bases stayed unmatched. The CDR3 DNA reads TGCGCCAGCAGCCGAGGGACAGGGGACCGGAACACTGAAGCTTTCTTT. It encodes CASSRGTGDRNTEAFF.